This T cell receptor beta chain was sequenced for a study of blood T cell repertoires in COVID-19. TCRdb's table, derived via immunoSEQ multiplex PCR, lists solely in-frame clones and lacks some. The table has 150,000 to 200,000 clones, roughly four fifths seen once; the top ten hold under 13%. Germline V gives CDR1 LGHNA, CDR2 YSLEER. The CDR3 consists of 14 residues. Trimming took 4 bases from V and 5 from J; bases not matched to a gene: 4. The sequencing sample was made of peripheral blood. The chain employs TRBV4-3 and TRBJ2-2, with 7 bases aligning to TRBD1. This TCR was sampled from a human donor in a cohort sampled during active COVID-19. The CDR3 DNA reads as TGCGCCAGCAGCCGTATACAGGGGACCGGGGAGCTGTTTTTT. Translated, it gives CASSRIQGTGELFF.